These 22 T cell receptor beta chains came from one sample sequenced in a study of T cell responses to AZD1222 COVID-19 vaccine. This table comes from immunoSEQ multiplex PCR, and its TCRdb copy is limited to in-frame clones, with some not included. The repertoire holds 15,000 to 20,000 clones, with 85% to 90% as singletons. This sample comprised peripheral blood, obtained 28 days after the second AZD1222 dose. Every receptor here comes from an adult who received the AZD1222 COVID-19 vaccine.

A single count supports this clone. J is TRBJ2-7 and V is TRBV7-2, with D possibly being TRBD2 (6 bases). CDR1 and CDR2 (germline): SGHTA, FQGNSA. There are 13 residues in the CDR3. Trimming left V 0 bases short and J 10 bases short, with 13 bases between. CDR3 in DNA: TGTGCCAGCAGCTTAGCAGGAGGGATTGTTCAGTACGTC. It yields the protein CASSLAGGIVQYV.

The genes are TRBV3-1 (or the pseudogene TRBV3-2) and TRBJ2-7; D possibly uses TRBD1 or TRBD2 (5 bases each). The CDR3 sequence is 15 residues long. From germline, CDR1 is LGHDT and CDR2 YNNKEL (reference sequence). Trimming cost V 3 bases and J 2 bases, with 14 bases left between them. The CDR3 coding sequence is TGTGCCAGCAGCCAGCTCTGGGGGTCGACCTACGAGCAGTACTTC. The encoded protein is CASSQLWGSTYEQYF.

V usage is TRBV28 and J usage is TRBJ1-5; no definite D call. This CDR3 is 13 amino acids long. Germline CDR1 MDHEN, CDR2 SYDVKM. The germline V and J ends were trimmed by 11 bases and 5 bases, with 16 bases remaining between them. CDR3 bases: TGTGCCGCCTTGGCGGATTCGCATCAGCCCCAGCATTTT. Translated, it gives CAALADSHQPQHF.

The V gene is TRBV7-9, the J gene TRBJ2-2, with D possibly TRBD2 on 6 matching bases. Per the germline V gene, CDR1 is SEHNR and CDR2 is FQNEAQ (reference sequence). CDR3 length: 14 amino acids. V gave up 5 bases and J gave up 2 bases, with 9 bases separating them. In DNA form, the CDR3 reads TGTGCCAGCAGCCAGGGACTTAACACCGGGGAGCTGTTTTTT. The encoded protein is CASSQGLNTGELFF.

This clone was seen a few times. The chain is built from TRBV7-9 and TRBJ1-5; no reliable D call. Germline CDR1 SEHNR, CDR2 FQNEAQ (reference sequence). The CDR3 contains 12 residues. Between the trimmed V and J ends, which lost 3 bases and 5 bases, there was a span of 5 bases. The CDR3 DNA follows: TGTGCCAGCAGCTTTGGGGATCAGCCCCAGCATTTT. Translated, it gives CASSFGDQPQHF.

CDR3 sequence reads: CASSLGGVRTEAFF. CDR3 bases: TGTGCCAGCAGTTTAGGGGGAGTTAGGACTGAAGCTTTCTTT. The chain is built from TRBV28 and TRBJ1-1; weak D call: TRBD1 (5 bases). CDR3 length equals 14 residues. Germline CDR1 reads MDHEN; CDR2 reads SYDVKM. Trimming left V 2 bases short and J 5 bases short, with 12 bases between. The full variable domain, with the rest looked up from reference TRBV28 and TRBJ1-1, is DVKVTQSSRYLVKRTGEKVFLECVQDMDHENMFWYRQDPGLGLRLIYFSYDVKMKEKGDIPEGYSVSREKKERFSLILESASTNQTSMYLCASSLGGVRTEAFFGQGTRLTVV.

The genes are TRBV2 and TRBJ2-5, with 9 bases aligning to TRBD2. In germline, CDR1 is SNHLY, CDR2 FYNNEI. This CDR3 region has 18 residues. V lost 6 bases, J lost 0 bases, and 14 bases stayed unmatched. Written as DNA, the CDR3 is TGTGCCAGCAGGAAGGGTTGGCTAGCGGGGCGAAACCAAGAGACCCAGTACTTC. Residues: CASRKGWLAGRNQETQYF.

This rearrangement joins TRBV12-3 or TRBV12-4 to TRBJ1-2; D is ambiguous. The CDR3 is made up of 13 amino acids. V dropped 3 bases and J dropped 8 bases, with 13 bases sitting between them. CDR3 nucleotide sequence: TGTGCCAGCAGTTTTGAGGACCGAGAAGGCTACACCTTC. As protein: CASSFEDREGYTF.

This clone appeared once. This chain links TRBV6-5 with TRBJ2-7; 8 bases align to TRBD2. Germline CDR1 is MNHEY and CDR2 is SVGAGI. J gave up 2 bases and V 2 bases, and 2 bases lay outside the gene matches. This CDR3 has 14 residues. The CDR3 DNA follows: TGTGCCAGCAGTTACACTAGCGGAACCTACGAGCAGTACTTC. Encoded protein: CASSYTSGTYEQYF.

This clone has just one count. The gene calls are TRBV4-1 and TRBJ1-3, with D tentatively TRBD1 (6 bases). Trimming shortened V by 3 bases and J by 3 bases, and 12 bases separated the two germline ends. Germline CDR1 MGHRA, CDR2 YSYEKL. This CDR3 spans 15 amino acids. The CDR3 loop is CASSQEGTLGNTIYF. As DNA, the CDR3 is TGCGCCAGCAGCCAGGAAGGGACACTTGGAAACACCATATATTTT.

The chain couples TRBV12-5 to TRBJ1-1; D uncertain. Germline V gene data show CDR1 as LGHNT and CDR2 as FRNRAP. This CDR3 is built from 15 residues. Trimming shortened V by 3 bases and J by 4 bases, and 15 bases separated the two germline ends. The DNA of the CDR3 is TGTGCTAGTGGTTTCAGGTGGACGACGGGCACTGAAGCTTTCTTT. Translated, it gives CASGFRWTTGTEAFF.

The rearrangement joins TRBV25-1 to TRBJ1-1; D remains unclear. Germline CDR1 reads MGHDK; CDR2 reads SYGVNS. The length of the CDR3 is 15 residues. The V and J ends lost 3 bases and 1 base respectively, with 12 bases between them. Written as DNA, the CDR3 is TGTGCCAGCAGTGATACGAATCACCCGAACACTGAAGCTTTCTTT. This sequence encodes CASSDTNHPNTEAFF.

This clone appeared a single time. The rearrangement joins TRBV3-1 (or the pseudogene TRBV3-2) to TRBJ2-3; no clear D gene. V was shortened by 10 bases and J by 2 bases, with 19 bases between the two germline ends. This CDR3 has 15 amino acids. Germline V gene lookup returns CDR1 LGHDT and CDR2 YNNKEL (reference sequence). In DNA form, the CDR3 reads TGTGCCACCGGTTACGACGGGCGATCCACAGATACGCAGTATTTT. The encoded protein is CATGYDGRSTDTQYF.

V is TRBV6-5 and J is TRBJ2-6; D not certain. The CDR3 totals 15 residues. CDR1 is MNHEY and CDR2 is SVGAGI in the germline V gene. V lost 6 bases to trimming and J lost 1 base, with 10 bases between them. The CDR3 loop reads CASRSGSSGANVLTF. CDR3 bases: TGTGCCAGCAGGTCTGGGTCTTCTGGGGCCAACGTCCTGACTTTC.

This sequence joins TRBV6-1 and TRBJ1-5; D is unresolved. CDR3 length: 14 residues. V was trimmed by 3 bases and J by 6 bases, leaving 12 bases between them. Looked up from germline, CDR1 is MNHNS and CDR2 is SASEGT. Here the CDR3 reads CASSDVGRGQPQHF. Here the CDR3 DNA reads TGTGCCAGCAGTGACGTAGGGCGGGGTCAGCCCCAGCATTTT.

The chain combines TRBV7-6 with TRBJ2-5, with a tentative D call TRBD2 (7 bases). Germline CDR1 reads SGHVS; CDR2 reads FNYEAQ. Trimming cost V 5 bases and J 5 bases, with 18 bases left between them. The CDR3 length is 15 residues. CDR3 residues: CASSLGRGAGETQYF. CDR3 bases: TGTGCCAGCAGCCTGGGTCGGGGGGCGGGGGAGACCCAGTACTTC.

This sequence joins TRBV24-1 and TRBJ2-1; 10 positions agree with TRBD2. Germline CDR1 KGHDR, CDR2 SFDVKD. V was pared by 5 bases and J by 3 bases, with 6 bases of the junction left unmatched. CDR3 length: 16 residues. CDR3 loop: CATSGLLAGHYNEQFF. CDR3 DNA sequence: TGTGCCACCAGTGGCCTACTAGCGGGGCACTACAATGAGCAGTTCTTC.

The gene calls are TRBV28 and TRBJ1-1; D is perhaps TRBD1 (5 bases). CDR1 is MDHEN and CDR2 is SYDVKM in the germline V gene. CDR3 size: 16 residues. V lost 3 bases and J 4 bases, leaving 18 bases between the germline ends. CDR3 DNA: TGTGCCAGCAGTTTCCCGTATAAGGGGCTCGGCACTGAAGCTTTCTTT. Amino acids: CASSFPYKGLGTEAFF.

The chain uses TRBV19 and TRBJ1-1; tentatively, D is TRBD1 (5 bases). Germline V lookup: CDR1 LNHDA, CDR2 SQIVND (reference sequence). Trimming pared 4 bases from V and 7 bases from J, leaving 10 bases between. The CDR3 spans 12 residues. The CDR3 loop is CASSTAGGEAFF. As DNA, the CDR3 is TGTGCCAGTAGTACCGCTGGGGGTGAAGCTTTCTTT.

The chain recombines TRBV11-3 with TRBJ2-3; TRBD1 agrees at 9 bases. There are 14 residues in the CDR3. Looked up from germline, CDR1 is SGHNT and CDR2 is YENEEA. The V segment lost 5 bases and the J segment 6 bases; nucleotides outside the gene matches: 6. The CDR3 sequence: CASSRDRVSDTQYF. CDR3 coding DNA: TGTGCCAGCAGCCGGGACAGGGTATCCGATACGCAGTATTTT. The variable domain in full, with the rest retrieved from reference TRBV11-3 and TRBJ2-3, is EAGVVQSPRYKIIEKKQPVAFWCNPISGHNTLYWYLQNLGQGPELLIRYENEEAVDDSQLPKDRFSAERLKGVDSTLKIQPAELGDSAVYLCASSRDRVSDTQYFGPGTRLTVL.

The chain carries TRBV28 and TRBJ1-2; weak D call: TRBD1 (5 bases). The germline V gene has CDR1 MDHEN and CDR2 SYDVKM. There are 14 residues in the CDR3. The V end was cut by 1 base, the J end by 4 bases, with 10 bases between. The CDR3 DNA reads as TGTGCCAGCAGTTTATTGTTGGACACCTATGGCTACACCTTC. Residues: CASSLLLDTYGYTF.

This clone was seen more than once but under ten times. V is TRBV6-4 and J is TRBJ1-1; tentatively, D is TRBD1 (6 bases). The V and J ends lost 6 bases and 9 bases respectively, with 20 bases between them. This CDR3 is 14 amino acids long. Per the germline V gene, CDR1 is MRHNA and CDR2 is SNTAGT. The CDR3 sequence is CASSQGGAYTKAFF. CDR3 bases: TGTGCCAGCAGCCAAGGGGGGGCTTATACGAAAGCTTTCTTT.